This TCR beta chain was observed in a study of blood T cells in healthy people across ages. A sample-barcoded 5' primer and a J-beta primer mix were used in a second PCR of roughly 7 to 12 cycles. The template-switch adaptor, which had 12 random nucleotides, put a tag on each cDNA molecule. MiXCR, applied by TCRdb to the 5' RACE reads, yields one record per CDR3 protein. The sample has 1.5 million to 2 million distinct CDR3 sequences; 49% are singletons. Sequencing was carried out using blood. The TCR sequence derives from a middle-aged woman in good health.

CDR3 sequence reads: CASSHLQTSGGGTDTQYF. CDR3 in DNA: TGCGCCAGCAGCCACCTACAGACTAGCGGGGGGGGCACAGATACGCAGTATTTT. The chain has TRBV4-3 and TRBJ2-3; 14 positions match TRBD2. The CDR3 has 18 residues. Germline values: CDR1 LGHNA, CDR2 YSLEER. Trimming removed 3 bases from V and 1 base from J; junction bases left unmatched: 6.